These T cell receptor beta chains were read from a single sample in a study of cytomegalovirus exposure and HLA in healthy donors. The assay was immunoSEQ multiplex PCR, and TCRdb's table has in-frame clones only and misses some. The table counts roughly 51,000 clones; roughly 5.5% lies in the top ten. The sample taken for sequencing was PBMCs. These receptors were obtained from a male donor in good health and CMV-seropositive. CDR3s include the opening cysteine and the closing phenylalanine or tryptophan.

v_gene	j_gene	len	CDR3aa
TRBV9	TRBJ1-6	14	CASSGRERNSPLHF
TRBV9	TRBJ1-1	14	CASSAGGGNTEAFF
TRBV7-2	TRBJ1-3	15	CASSRQGARGNTIYF
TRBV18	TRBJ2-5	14	CASSPLAGGETQYF
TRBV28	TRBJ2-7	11	CASTPGYEQYF
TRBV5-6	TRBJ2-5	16	CASSLRVGGGAETQYF
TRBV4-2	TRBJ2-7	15	CASSHASGGAYEQYF
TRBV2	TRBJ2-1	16	CASSEAVSSGGYEQFF
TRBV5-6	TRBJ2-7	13	CASSLTLGYERYF
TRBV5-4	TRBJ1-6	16	CASSFDRVEGGSPLHF
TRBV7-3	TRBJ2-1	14	CASSLRDTNNEQFF
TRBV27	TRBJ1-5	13	CASSRGFNQPQHF
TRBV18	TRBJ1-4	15	CASSPSPGWDEKLFF
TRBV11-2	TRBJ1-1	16	CASSLDVVTKNTEAFF
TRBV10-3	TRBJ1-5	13	CAISESERQPQHF